The T cell receptor beta chain described here comes from a study of blood T cell repertoires in COVID-19. The sample holds a few counts of this clone. Study members were between about 18 and 89 years old and lived in 24 US regions. In assigning cohorts, the study relied on participant-reported clinical history. The junction had 5 bases not matched to a gene; V was cut back by 7 bases and J by 2 bases. This CDR3 region has 13 residues. The germline CDR1 and CDR2 sequences are SNHLY and FYNNEI. In the original analysis: Counts of nucleated cells, estimated from reference gene primer amplification, were obtained. The protocol was immunoSEQ multiplex PCR, while the TCRdb copy is restricted to in-frame clones and leaves out a portion. The V and J calls and clone size come from that table; D and trimming were worked out from the DNA. Of 250,000 or so clones detected, about 89% appear once; the ten largest clones hold approximately 2.6%.

The source of this sequence is a woman aged 18-29 years who had recovered from COVID-19. The sample consisted of PBMCs or T cells enriched from blood (not recorded which). This chain links TRBV2 with TRBJ2-7, with 7 bases lining up with TRBD1. DNA of the CDR3: TGTGCCAGCATTGGGACAGATACCTACGAGCAGTACTTC. Its protein product is CASIGTDTYEQYF. Filled out from reference TRBV2 and TRBJ2-7, the complete variable domain reads EPEVTQTPSHQVTQMGQEVILRCVPISNHLYFYWYRQILGQKVEFLVSFYNNEISEKSEIFDDQFSVERPDGSNFTLKIRSTKLEDSAMYFCASIGTDTYEQYFGPGTRLTVT.